One sample yielded the 27 T cell receptor beta chains listed below, sequenced in a study of identifying expanded T cells in peripheral blood (dated by TCRdb to between 2017 and 2020). Libraries were constructed by the immunoSEQ multiplex PCR assay. TCRdb's version of the immuneACCESS table is confined to in-frame rearrangements and falls short of the full clone set. An unresolved V gene accounts for under half of the shortfall where checked; the remainder is of unknown origin. A total of about 81,000 clones appear in this sample, less than 90% of them only once. The leading ten clones occupy around 20% of the sample. Sequenced: blood. Receptor source: a person aged 18 to 75 in good health.

This clone occurred a few times. V and J are TRBV4-3 and TRBJ2-3; TRBD2 matches at 8 bases. V dropped 0 bases and J dropped 3; count of bases not matched to a gene: 5. The germline gives CDR1 LGHNA, CDR2 YSLEER. This CDR3 is built from 16 residues. In DNA, the CDR3 is TGCGCCAGCAGCCAAGATCTAGCGGGCAGAACAGATACGCAGTATTTT. It is translated as CASSQDLAGRTDTQYF.

This clone was picked up a small number of times. This rearrangement joins TRBV4-2 to TRBJ1-1; the D is unclear. V was trimmed by 0 bases and J by 4 bases, leaving 12 bases between them. Germline V gene data show CDR1 as LGHNA and CDR2 as YNFKEQ. The CDR3 sequence is 15 residues long. CDR3 bases: TGTGCCAGCAGCCAAGAGAGGGTGATGGTCACTGAAGCTTTCTTT. Translation gives CASSQERVMVTEAFF.

The chain has TRBV9 and TRBJ2-2; TRBD1 is a possible D gene (6 bases). Germline V gene sequence: CDR1 SGDLS, CDR2 YYNGEE. This CDR3 region has 16 residues. V shed 4 bases and J shed 2 bases, with 15 bases lying between them. The CDR3 DNA reads TGTGCCAGCAGCTTGCCCGGGACACAAAACACCGGGGAGCTGTTTTTT. This sequence encodes CASSLPGTQNTGELFF.

The chain has TRBV5-4 and TRBJ2-7; 9 bases align to TRBD1. Germline-derived CDR1 and CDR2 are SGHNT and YYREEE (reference sequence). This CDR3 contains 15 residues. The trim removed 3 bases at V and 6 bases at J, leaving 10 bases unmatched. Here the CDR3 reads CASSSQTQGAGEQYF. CDR3 sequence (DNA): TGTGCCAGCAGCTCCCAAACACAGGGGGCGGGCGAGCAGTACTTC.

The chain uses TRBV5-1 and TRBJ2-2; 7 bases map to TRBD1. Trimming took 3 bases from V and 5 from J; bases not matched to a gene: 7. The CDR3 consists of 15 residues. CDR1 SGHRS and CDR2 YFSETQ come from the germline V gene. The CDR3 here is CASSSDRVWTGELFF. In DNA form, the CDR3 reads TGCGCCAGCAGCTCAGACAGGGTATGGACCGGGGAGCTGTTTTTT. The full variable domain, with the rest looked up from reference TRBV5-1 and TRBJ2-2, is KAGVTQTPRYLIKTRGQQVTLSCSPISGHRSVSWYQQTPGQGLQFLFEYFSETQRNKGNFPGRFSGRQFSNSRSEMNVSTLELGDSALYLCASSSDRVWTGELFFGEGSRLTVL.

This clone was recorded a few times. This chain joins TRBV15 and TRBJ2-7; D ambiguous. The CDR3 has 13 residues. The germline V gene encodes CDR1 LNHNV and CDR2 YYDKDF (reference sequence). Trimming took 1 base from V and 0 from J, leaving 4 bases between them. The CDR3 is CATSRADSYEQYF. The CDR3 DNA sequence: TGTGCCACCAGCAGAGCGGACTCCTACGAGCAGTACTTC.

The chain couples TRBV9 to TRBJ2-5; D might be TRBD1 (6 bases). The CDR3 spans 14 residues. Per germline, CDR1 SGDLS and CDR2 YYNGEE. The germline V and J ends were trimmed by 0 bases and 4 bases, with 10 bases remaining between them. The CDR3 reads CASSVDTGLETQYF. DNA for the CDR3: TGTGCCAGCAGCGTAGATACAGGGTTAGAGACCCAGTACTTC.

The CDR3 nucleotides read TGCGCCAGCAGCCAAGAGTGGACAGGGGCCTACAATGAGCAGTTCTTC. It yields the protein CASSQEWTGAYNEQFF. The J gene is TRBJ2-1, the V gene TRBV4-3; 9 bases map to TRBD1. CDR3 length: 16 residues. The V and J ends lost 0 bases and 2 bases, in that order; junction bases with no gene match: 2. From germline, CDR1 is LGHNA and CDR2 YSLEER.

With respect to this clone: The junction differs from germline at one of its ends, possibly a read error. The V gene is TRBV6-1, the J gene TRBJ2-3; 9 positions match TRBD1. Germline V lookup: CDR1 MNHNS, CDR2 SASEGT. The CDR3 is made up of 15 amino acids. The CDR3 DNA sequence: TGTGCCAGCAGCGAAGACAGGGGGAGCACAGATACGCAGTATTTT. Translated, it gives CASSEDRGSTDTQYF.

This chain links TRBV7-2 with TRBJ2-4; D ambiguous. The V end lost 6 bases, the J end lost 0 bases, and 12 bases lay between the germline ends. The germline CDR1 and CDR2 sequences are SGHTA and FQGNSA. This CDR3 has 15 amino acids. The CDR3 nucleotides read TGTGCCAGCAGGCCGACACACCTAGCCAAAAACATTCAGTACTTC. The encoded protein is CASRPTHLAKNIQYF.

The sample holds a few counts of this clone. This chain uses TRBV18 with TRBJ2-3; no definite D call. This CDR3 has 12 residues. The V and J ends lost 3 bases and 0 bases respectively, with 1 base between them. Germline CDR1 and CDR2: KGHSH and LQKENI. The CDR3 nucleotides read TGTGCCAGCTCACCGAGCACAGATACGCAGTATTTT. Its protein product is CASSPSTDTQYF.

V is TRBV7-9 and J is TRBJ2-3; tentative D call: TRBD1 (6 bases). In germline, CDR1 is SEHNR, CDR2 FQNEAQ (reference sequence). With 0 bases removed from V and 2 bases from J, the gap between germline ends came to 21 bases. The CDR3 spans 19 residues. In DNA, the CDR3 is TGTGCCAGCAGCTTAGCGTTACTTGGACAGACCTTTAACACAGATACGCAGTATTTT. This sequence encodes CASSLALLGQTFNTDTQYF.

DNA of the CDR3: TGTGCCAGCAGCTTGCCCGTTCCCGGGGCAGATACGCAGTATTTT. Translated: CASSLPVPGADTQYF. The chain combines TRBV11-2 with TRBJ2-3, with a weak D call TRBD2 (5 bases). Between the trimmed V and J ends, which lost 3 bases and 4 bases, there was a span of 14 bases. The CDR3 has 15 amino acids. Germline loops: CDR1 SGHAT, CDR2 FQNNGV.

This clone was recorded only once. This chain connects TRBV25-1 to TRBJ1-1; D gene unclear. The germline V gene encodes CDR1 MGHDK and CDR2 SYGVNS. Trimming removed 8 bases from V and 5 bases from J, with 12 bases in between. This CDR3 has 12 amino acids. The CDR3 here is CASSGGRTEAFF. The CDR3 DNA follows: TGTGCCAGCTCCGGTGGTAGGACTGAAGCTTTCTTT.

This clone was observed a handful of times. The chain couples TRBV5-1 to TRBJ2-5; possible D gene TRBD2, 6 bases. Germline CDR1 SGHRS, CDR2 YFSETQ. The CDR3 is made up of 16 amino acids. Trimming left V 3 bases short and J 4 bases short, with 19 bases between. CDR3 sequence reads: CASSSGTASPGETQYF. As DNA, the CDR3 is TGCGCCAGCAGCTCGGGGACTGCCTCGCCAGGAGAGACCCAGTACTTC.

This clone showed up just once. The rearrangement links TRBV5-1 to TRBJ2-3; no definite D call. V shed 4 bases and J shed 3 bases, with 15 bases lying between them. Germline-derived CDR1 and CDR2 are SGHRS and YFSETQ. The CDR3 is 15 residues long. CDR3 sequence: CASSILQGFTDTQYF. CDR3 DNA sequence: TGCGCCAGCAGCATTCTCCAAGGGTTTACAGATACGCAGTATTTT.

The rearrangement links TRBV2 to TRBJ2-5; D is unclear. V lost 7 bases and J lost 4, with 10 bases in between. Germline-derived CDR1 and CDR2 are SNHLY and FYNNEI. The CDR3 runs 12 residues. The CDR3 nucleotides are TGTGCCAGCAAATGGCTGGTAGAGACCCAGTACTTC. The encoded protein is CASKWLVETQYF.

This clone was seen only once. The chain carries TRBV15 and TRBJ1-5; D possibly corresponds to TRBD1 (5 bases). The CDR3 spans 15 residues. The germline V gene encodes CDR1 LNHNV and CDR2 YYDKDF (reference sequence). With 5 bases removed from V and 3 bases from J, the gap between germline ends came to 14 bases. The CDR3 DNA is TGTGCCACCAGCGATCAAGGACATCTCAATCAGCCCCAGCATTTT. Its translation is CATSDQGHLNQPQHF. Full variable domain (remainder filled in from reference TRBV15 and TRBJ1-5): DAMVIQNPRYQVTQFGKPVTLSCSQTLNHNVMYWYQQKSSQAPKLLFHYYDKDFNNEADTPDNFQSRRPNTSFCFLDIRSPGLGDTAMYLCATSDQGHLNQPQHFGDGTRLSIL.

This chain links TRBV20-1 with TRBJ1-2, with D hard to call. This CDR3 is built from 11 residues. Per germline, CDR1 DFQATT and CDR2 SNEGSKA (reference sequence). The germline V and J ends were trimmed by 7 bases and 2 bases, with 8 bases remaining between them. As DNA, the CDR3 is TGCAGTGTCCCGGGAAACTATGGCTACACCTTC. Its translation: CSVPGNYGYTF.

The chain recombines TRBV11-3 with TRBJ2-3; TRBD1 matches at 8 bases. The length of the CDR3 is 14 residues. In germline, CDR1 is SGHNT, CDR2 YENEEA. Trimming cost V 3 bases and J 4 bases; bases outside gene matches: 3. The CDR3 here is CASSFQGAADTQYF. In DNA, the CDR3 is TGTGCCAGCAGCTTCCAGGGGGCAGCAGATACGCAGTATTTT.

The rearrangement uses TRBV19 and TRBJ1-5; 7 bases are a match to TRBD1. CDR3 length: 14 residues. After removal of 10 bases from V and 3 bases from J, the junction contained 9 bases not matched to a gene. Germline V gene data show CDR1 as LNHDA and CDR2 as SQIVND (reference sequence). Written as DNA, the CDR3 is TGTGCCACCAGGGAGGGGGCGGCCAATCAGCCCCAGCATTTT. This sequence encodes CATREGAANQPQHF.

The gene calls are TRBV12-5 and TRBJ2-2; 8 bases line up with TRBD1. The CDR3 runs to 19 residues. The V gene's germline CDR1 is LGHNT and CDR2 FRNRAP. Trimming took 6 bases from V and 4 from J; bases not matched to a gene: 19. The CDR3 sequence is CASGQIPSGQGRSTGELFF. CDR3 DNA sequence: TGTGCTAGTGGCCAAATCCCGAGCGGACAGGGTCGATCCACCGGGGAGCTGTTTTTT.

The chain joins TRBV19 to TRBJ1-4; unclear D gene. Germline CDR1 is LNHDA and CDR2 is SQIVND (reference sequence). V lost 7 bases and J 2 bases, leaving 8 bases between the germline ends. The CDR3 consists of 13 residues. The CDR3 loop reads CASKASTNEKLFF. The CDR3 nucleotides are TGTGCCAGTAAGGCCTCTACTAATGAAAAACTGTTTTTT.

V usage is TRBV5-1 and J usage is TRBJ2-7, with no clear D. There are 14 residues in the CDR3. Between the trimmed V and J ends, which lost 0 bases and 3 bases, there was a span of 10 bases. From germline, CDR1 is SGHRS and CDR2 YFSETQ. The CDR3 reads CASSLEPQNYEQYF. The CDR3 DNA reads as TGCGCCAGCAGCTTGGAACCCCAGAACTACGAGCAGTACTTC.

This chain joins TRBV18 and TRBJ2-1; a weak D match, TRBD2 (6 bases). V was shortened by 6 bases and J by 6 bases, with 9 bases between the two germline ends. The CDR3 covers 12 residues. The germline V gene has CDR1 KGHSH and CDR2 LQKENI. CDR3 loop: CASSSTSNEQFF. CDR3 sequence (DNA): TGTGCCAGCTCTTCGACTAGCAATGAGCAGTTCTTC.

The J gene is TRBJ2-7, the V gene TRBV5-8; TRBD1 matches at 8 bases. V dropped 0 bases and J dropped 7; count of bases not matched to a gene: 15. In germline, CDR1 is SGHTS, CDR2 YDEGEE. The CDR3 extends over 17 amino acids. The chain's CDR3 is CASSLDRVRQGAGEQYF. The DNA for the CDR3 is TGTGCCAGCAGCTTGGATCGGGTGCGGCAGGGGGCCGGGGAGCAGTACTTC.

This chain uses TRBV7-9 with TRBJ2-2, with TRBD1 matching over 11 bases. Germline values: CDR1 SEHNR, CDR2 FQNEAQ (reference sequence). Unmatched junction bases numbered 1, after V lost 6 bases and J lost 4 bases. This CDR3 contains 14 residues. CDR3 bases: TGTGCCAGCAGGGGACAGGGGGGCACCGGGGAGCTGTTTTTT. Protein sequence: CASRGQGGTGELFF. The whole variable domain, remainder taken from reference TRBV7-9 and TRBJ2-2, is DTGVSQNPRHKITKRGQNVTFRCDPISEHNRLYWYRQTLGQGPEFLTYFQNEAQLEKSRLLSDRFSAERPKGSFSTLEIQRTEQGDSAMYLCASRGQGGTGELFFGEGSRLTVL.